The 3 T cell receptor beta chains below come from one sample, sequenced in a study of technical replicates of blood from a handful of donors. The table came from immunoSEQ multiplex PCR; TCRdb's copy has only in-frame clones and leaves some out. In the table there are about 62,000 clones, roughly 86% of which are singletons. Sequenced material: PBMCs. The receptors here all came from a human donor in good health. Some clones in this sample may be carry-over from other donors' samples.

This chain links TRBV5-6 with TRBJ2-3; 11 nucleotides line up with TRBD2. Unmatched junction bases numbered 4, after V lost 4 bases and J lost 0 bases. Germline V gene lookup returns CDR1 SGHDT and CDR2 YYEEEE. There are 16 residues in the CDR3. The CDR3 bases are TGTGCCAGCAGCGCCGGGACTAGCGGAAGCACAGATACGCAGTATTTT. Translation: CASSAGTSGSTDTQYF.

The chain carries TRBV4-1 and TRBJ1-1; D gene unclear. Trimming pared 1 base from V and 3 bases from J, leaving 12 bases between. Germline V gives CDR1 MGHRA, CDR2 YSYEKL. The CDR3 consists of 15 residues. The CDR3 DNA reads as TGCGCCAGCAGCCAAGGGAGGGTGGGAGACACTGAAGCTTTCTTT. Protein product: CASSQGRVGDTEAFF.

This chain uses TRBV15 with TRBJ2-7; tentative D call: TRBD2 (5 bases). The germline V and J ends were trimmed by 5 bases and 2 bases, with 16 bases remaining between them. The CDR3 contains 15 residues. Germline V gene lookup returns CDR1 LNHNV and CDR2 YYDKDF (reference sequence). The CDR3 reads CATSRPGISTYEQYF. CDR3 DNA sequence: TGTGCCACCAGCCGCCCCGGGATTTCCACCTACGAGCAGTACTTC. Using reference TRBV15 and TRBJ2-7 for the parts outside the CDR3, the full variable domain is DAMVIQNPRYQVTQFGKPVTLSCSQTLNHNVMYWYQQKSSQAPKLLFHYYDKDFNNEADTPDNFQSRRPNTSFCFLDIRSPGLGDTAMYLCATSRPGISTYEQYFGPGTRLTVT.